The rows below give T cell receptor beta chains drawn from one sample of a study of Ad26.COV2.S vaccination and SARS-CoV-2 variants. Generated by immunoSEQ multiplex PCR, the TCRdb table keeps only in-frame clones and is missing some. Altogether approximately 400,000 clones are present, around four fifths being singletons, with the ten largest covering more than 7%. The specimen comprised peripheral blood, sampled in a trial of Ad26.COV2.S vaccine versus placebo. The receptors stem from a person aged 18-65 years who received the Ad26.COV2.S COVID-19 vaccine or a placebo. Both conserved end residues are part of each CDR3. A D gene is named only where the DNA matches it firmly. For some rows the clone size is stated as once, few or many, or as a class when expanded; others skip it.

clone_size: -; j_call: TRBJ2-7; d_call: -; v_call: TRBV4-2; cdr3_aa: CASSQEVQLYEQYF; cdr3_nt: TGTGCCAGCAGCCAAGAAGTCCAACTCTACGAGCAGTACTTC
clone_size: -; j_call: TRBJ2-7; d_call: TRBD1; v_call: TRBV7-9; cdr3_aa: CASSGAWGQGAVEQYF; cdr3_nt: TGTGCCAGCAGCGGAGCCTGGGGACAGGGGGCGGTCGAGCAGTACTTC
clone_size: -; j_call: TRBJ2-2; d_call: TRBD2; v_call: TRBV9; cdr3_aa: CASSVENRVAGTGELFF; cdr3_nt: TGTGCCAGCAGCGTAGAAAACCGTGTAGCGGGCACCGGGGAGCTGTTTTTT
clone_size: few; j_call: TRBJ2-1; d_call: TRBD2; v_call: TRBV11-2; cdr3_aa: CASSLRRTSGGNEQFF; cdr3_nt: TGTGCCAGCAGCTTAAGGCGAACTAGCGGGGGCAATGAGCAGTTCTTC
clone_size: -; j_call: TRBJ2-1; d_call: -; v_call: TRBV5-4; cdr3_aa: CASSGSGNYNEQFF; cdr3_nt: TGTGCCAGCAGCGGATCCGGGAACTACAATGAGCAGTTCTTC
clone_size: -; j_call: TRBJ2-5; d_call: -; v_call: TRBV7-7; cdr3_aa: CASSDRGETQYF; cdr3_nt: TGTGCCAGCAGCGACCGCGGGGAGACCCAGTACTTC
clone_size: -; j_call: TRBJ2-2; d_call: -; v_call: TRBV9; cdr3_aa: CASTQAGSAGELFF; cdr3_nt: TGTGCCAGCACCCAAGCGGGCTCGGCCGGGGAGCTGTTTTTT
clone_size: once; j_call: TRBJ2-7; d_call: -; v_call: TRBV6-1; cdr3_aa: CASSDTGTQTYEQYF; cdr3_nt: TGTGCCAGCAGTGATACCGGGACACAGACCTACGAGCAGTACTTC
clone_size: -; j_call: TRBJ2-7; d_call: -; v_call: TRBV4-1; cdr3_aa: CASSQVGGSNEQYF; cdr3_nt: TGCGCCAGCAGCCAAGTTGGGGGCAGCAACGAGCAGTACTTC
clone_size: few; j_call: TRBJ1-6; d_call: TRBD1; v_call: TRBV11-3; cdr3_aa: CASQGQGARSPLHF; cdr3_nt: TGTGCCAGTCAAGGTCAGGGGGCGCGGTCACCCCTCCACTTT
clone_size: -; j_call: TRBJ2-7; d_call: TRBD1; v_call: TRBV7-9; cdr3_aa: CASSPDRDYEQYF; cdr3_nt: TGTGCCAGCAGCCCCGACAGGGACTACGAGCAGTACTTC